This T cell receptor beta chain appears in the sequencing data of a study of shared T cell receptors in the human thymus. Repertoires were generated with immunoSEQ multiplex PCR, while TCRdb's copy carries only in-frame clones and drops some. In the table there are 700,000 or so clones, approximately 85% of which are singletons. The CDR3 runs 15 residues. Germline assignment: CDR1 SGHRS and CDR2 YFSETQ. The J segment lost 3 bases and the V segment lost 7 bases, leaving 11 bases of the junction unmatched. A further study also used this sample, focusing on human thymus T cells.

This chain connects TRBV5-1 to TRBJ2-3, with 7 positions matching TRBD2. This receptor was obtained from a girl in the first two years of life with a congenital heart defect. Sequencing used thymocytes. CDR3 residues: CASYWTAGVTDTQYF. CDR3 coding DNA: TGCGCCAGCTATTGGACCGCGGGGGTGACAGATACGCAGTATTTT.